The 10 T cell receptor beta chains presented below share a single source sample, sequenced in a study of T cells in Graves' hyperthyroidism and ophthalmopathy. Amplified TCR beta CDR3 regions derived from RNA transcripts. First-round RT-PCR with HTBI primers amplified the TCR CDR3 region. TCRdb passed the multiplex PCR reads through MiXCR, listing each CDR3 protein once. The repertoire holds some 250,000 distinct CDR3 sequences, with 13% to 15% as singletons. The sample consisted of blood. The receptor set was obtained from a woman aged 45-60 years with Graves' hyperthyroidism that later progressed to Graves' ophthalmopathy.

This rearrangement joins TRBV10-2 to TRBJ2-1; D may match TRBD1 or TRBD2 (5 bases each). In germline, CDR1 is WSHSY, CDR2 SAAADI. V was pared by 7 bases and J by 9 bases, with 19 bases between. This CDR3 has 14 residues. CDR3 bases: TGCGCCAGCACCCGAAGGCCGGAGAGGGGTGAGCAGTTCTTC. This translates into CASTRRPERGEQFF.

This clonotype has a count of ten or more. This rearrangement joins TRBV12-3 or TRBV12-4 to TRBJ2-7, with a weak D call TRBD1 (6 bases). This CDR3 region has 13 residues. Between the trimmed V and J ends, which lost 8 bases and 2 bases, there was a span of 13 bases. The CDR3 sequence: CASGPGQTYEQYF. In DNA, the CDR3 is TGTGCCAGCGGACCTGGACAGACCTACGAGCAGTACTTC.

At least ten counts were recorded for this clonotype. The genes are TRBV29-1 and TRBJ2-7; D possibly corresponds to TRBD1 (7 bases). The CDR3 loop spans 15 amino acids. Between the trimmed V and J ends, which lost 2 bases and 1 base, there was a span of 15 bases. Germline CDR1 and CDR2: SQVTM and ANQGSEA. For the CDR3, the DNA is TGCAGCGTTGAAAGGGGGCAGGGGAGGTCCTACGAGCAGTACTTC. Translation gives CSVERGQGRSYEQYF.

This clonotype has a count of ten or more. The chain links TRBV12-3 or TRBV12-4 to TRBJ1-5, with 7 bases identical to TRBD1. Germline trimming cut 4 bases from V and 4 bases from J; bases unmatched to any gene: 1. This CDR3 contains 13 residues. The CDR3 spells CASSWGQNQPQHF. The CDR3 DNA reads TGTGCCAGCAGTTGGGGACAGAATCAGCCCCAGCATTTT.

This sequence joins TRBV9 and TRBJ2-1, with 10 bases aligning to TRBD1. Germline CDR1 and CDR2: SGDLS and YYNGEE. V lost 3 bases, J lost 8 bases, and 5 bases stayed unmatched. CDR3 length equals 14 residues. The CDR3 protein is CASSDRDRGYEQFF. The CDR3 coding sequence is TGTGCCAGCAGCGACCGGGACAGGGGATATGAGCAGTTCTTC.

The chain couples TRBV11-2 to TRBJ1-1, with 8 nucleotides matching TRBD1. The trim removed 4 bases at V and 5 bases at J, leaving 12 bases unmatched. The CDR3 has 16 residues. CDR1 and CDR2 from the germline V gene are SGHAT and FQNNGV. The CDR3 bases are TGTGCCAGCAGCTGGGGACAGGCCGGTTCGGGTACTGAAGCTTTCTTT. It specifies CASSWGQAGSGTEAFF.

There are many counts of this clonotype. This chain joins TRBV7-9 and TRBJ1-5; D uncertain. V was shortened by 6 bases and J by 0 bases, with 9 bases between the two germline ends. Per germline, CDR1 SEHNR and CDR2 FQNEAQ (reference sequence). This CDR3 has 14 residues. The CDR3 DNA sequence: TGTGCCAGCAGTATCGCACGTAGCAATCAGCCCCAGCATTTT. Its translation is CASSIARSNQPQHF.

The chain combines TRBV19 with TRBJ2-2; D is unclear. Germline lookup yields CDR1 LNHDA and CDR2 SQIVND (reference sequence). V dropped 9 bases and J dropped 1 base, with 12 bases sitting between them. The CDR3 extends over 14 amino acids. The CDR3: CASHGRRNTGELFF. The CDR3 region has the DNA TGTGCCAGCCATGGACGGAGGAACACCGGGGAGCTGTTTTTT.

This clonotype was seen many times. The rearrangement links TRBV11-2 to TRBJ2-1; D not resolved. Germline loops: CDR1 SGHAT, CDR2 FQNNGV. This CDR3 is 13 amino acids long. V was pared by 5 bases and J by 5 bases, with 10 bases between. The CDR3, as DNA: TGTGCCAGCAGCCCCCTCAGCGACAATGAGCAGTTCTTC. Encoded protein: CASSPLSDNEQFF.

J is TRBJ2-7 and V is TRBV25-1; D gene ambiguous. Trimming took off 4 bases at V and 1 base at J, with 8 bases between the two ends. CDR3 size: 13 residues. CDR1 and CDR2 from the germline V gene are MGHDK and SYGVNS. The CDR3 spells CASSAPISYEQYF. CDR3 DNA sequence: TGTGCCAGCAGTGCTCCTATTTCCTACGAGCAGTACTTC.